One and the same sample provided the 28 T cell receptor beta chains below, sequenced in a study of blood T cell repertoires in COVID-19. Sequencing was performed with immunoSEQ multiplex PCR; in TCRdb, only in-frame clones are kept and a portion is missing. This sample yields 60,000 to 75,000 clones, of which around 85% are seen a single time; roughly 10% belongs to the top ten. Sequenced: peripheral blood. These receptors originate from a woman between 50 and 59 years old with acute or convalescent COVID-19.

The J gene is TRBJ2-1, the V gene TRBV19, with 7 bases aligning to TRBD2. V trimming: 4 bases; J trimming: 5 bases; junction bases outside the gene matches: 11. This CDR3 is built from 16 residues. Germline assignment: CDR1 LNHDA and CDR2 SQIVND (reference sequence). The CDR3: CASSTPRTGGHNEQFF. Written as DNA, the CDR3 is TGTGCCAGTAGTACCCCGAGGACGGGAGGACACAATGAGCAGTTCTTC.

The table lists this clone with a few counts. The CDR3 coding sequence is TGCGCCAGCAGCTTGAATACAGGGGGCAATCAGCCCCAGCATTTT. It translates to CASSLNTGGNQPQHF. The V gene is TRBV5-1, the J gene TRBJ1-5; 7 bases align to TRBD1. The CDR3 is made up of 15 amino acids. From germline, CDR1 is SGHRS and CDR2 YFSETQ. The V gene end was trimmed by 1 base and the J gene end by 2 bases; junction bases not matched to a gene: 3.

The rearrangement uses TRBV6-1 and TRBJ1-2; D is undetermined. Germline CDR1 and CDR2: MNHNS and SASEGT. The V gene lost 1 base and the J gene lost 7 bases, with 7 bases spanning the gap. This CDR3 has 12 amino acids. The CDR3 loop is CASSEVGVGYTF. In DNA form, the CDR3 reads TGTGCCAGCAGTGAAGTCGGAGTTGGCTACACCTTC.

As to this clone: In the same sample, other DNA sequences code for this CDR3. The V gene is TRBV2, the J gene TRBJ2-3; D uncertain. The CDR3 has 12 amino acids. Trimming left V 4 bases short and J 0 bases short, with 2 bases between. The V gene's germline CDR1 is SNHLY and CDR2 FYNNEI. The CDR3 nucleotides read TGTGCCAGCAGTGCTAGCACAGATACGCAGTATTTT. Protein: CASSASTDTQYF.

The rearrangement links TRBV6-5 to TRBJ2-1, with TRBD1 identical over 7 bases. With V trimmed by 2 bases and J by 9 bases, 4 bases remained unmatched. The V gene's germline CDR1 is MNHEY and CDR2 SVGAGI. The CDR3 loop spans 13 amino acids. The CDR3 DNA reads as TGTGCCAGCAGTTACGCGAGACAGGGTGAGCAGTTCTTC. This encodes CASSYARQGEQFF.

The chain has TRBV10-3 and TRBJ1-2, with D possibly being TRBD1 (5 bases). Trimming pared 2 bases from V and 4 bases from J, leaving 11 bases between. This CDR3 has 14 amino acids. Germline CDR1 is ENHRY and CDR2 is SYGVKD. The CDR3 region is CAISEGGISYGYTF. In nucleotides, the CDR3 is TGTGCCATCAGTGAGGGGGGGATTAGCTATGGCTACACCTTC.

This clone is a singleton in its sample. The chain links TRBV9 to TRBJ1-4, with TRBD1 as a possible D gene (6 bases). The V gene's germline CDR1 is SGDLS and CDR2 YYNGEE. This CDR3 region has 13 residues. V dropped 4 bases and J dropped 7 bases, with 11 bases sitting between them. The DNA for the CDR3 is TGTGCCAGCAGCTACAGGGTTGGTGAAAAACTGTTTTTT. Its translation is CASSYRVGEKLFF.

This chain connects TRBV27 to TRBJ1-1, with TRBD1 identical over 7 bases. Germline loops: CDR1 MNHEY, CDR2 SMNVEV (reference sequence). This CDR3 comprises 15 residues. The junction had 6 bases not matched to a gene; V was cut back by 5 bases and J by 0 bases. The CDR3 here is CASSPGTALNTEAFF. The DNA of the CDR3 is TGTGCCAGCAGTCCCGGGACAGCCTTGAACACTGAAGCTTTCTTT.

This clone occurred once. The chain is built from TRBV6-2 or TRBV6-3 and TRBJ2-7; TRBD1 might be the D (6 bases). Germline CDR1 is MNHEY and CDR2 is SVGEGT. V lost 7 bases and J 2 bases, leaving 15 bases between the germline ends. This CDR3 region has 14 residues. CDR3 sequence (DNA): TGTGCCAGCACCCCGGACAGTTTAGCCTACGAGCAGTACTTC. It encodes CASTPDSLAYEQYF.

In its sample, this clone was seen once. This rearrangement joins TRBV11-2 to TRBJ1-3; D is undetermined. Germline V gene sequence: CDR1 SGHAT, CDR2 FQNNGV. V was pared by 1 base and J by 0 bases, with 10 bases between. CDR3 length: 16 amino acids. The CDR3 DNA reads TGTGCCAGCAGCTTAGTGGCCGGGAGCTCTGGAAACACCATATATTTT. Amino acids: CASSLVAGSSGNTIYF. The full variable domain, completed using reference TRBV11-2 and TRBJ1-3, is EAGVAQSPRYKIIEKRQSVAFWCNPISGHATLYWYQQILGQGPKLLIQFQNNGVVDDSQLPKDRFSAERLKGVDSTLKIQPAKLEDSAVYLCASSLVAGSSGNTIYFGEGSWLTVV.

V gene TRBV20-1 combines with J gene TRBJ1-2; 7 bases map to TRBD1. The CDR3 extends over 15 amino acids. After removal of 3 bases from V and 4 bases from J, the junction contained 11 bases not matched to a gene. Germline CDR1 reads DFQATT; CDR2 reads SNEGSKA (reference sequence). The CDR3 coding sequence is TGCAGTGCTAGTTCTTGGACAGGACTATCCTATGGCTACACCTTC. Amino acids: CSASSWTGLSYGYTF.

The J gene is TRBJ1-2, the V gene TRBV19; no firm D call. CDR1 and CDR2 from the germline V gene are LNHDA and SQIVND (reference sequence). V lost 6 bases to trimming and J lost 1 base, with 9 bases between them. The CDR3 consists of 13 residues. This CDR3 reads CASREGLNYGYTF. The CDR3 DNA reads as TGTGCCAGTAGGGAGGGCCTTAACTATGGCTACACCTTC.

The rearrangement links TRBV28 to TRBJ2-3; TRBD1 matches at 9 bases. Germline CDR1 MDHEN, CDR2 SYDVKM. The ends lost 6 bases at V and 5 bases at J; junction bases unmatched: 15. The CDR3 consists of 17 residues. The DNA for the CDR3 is TGTGCCAGCAGGCCTGAAGGACAGGGGTTTTTGTTAGATACGCAGTATTTT. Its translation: CASRPEGQGFLLDTQYF.

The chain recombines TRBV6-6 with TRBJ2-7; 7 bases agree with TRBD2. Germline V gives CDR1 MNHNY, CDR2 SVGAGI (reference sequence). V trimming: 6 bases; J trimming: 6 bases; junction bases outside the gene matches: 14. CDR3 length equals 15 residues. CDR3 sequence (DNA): TGTGCCAGCAGCTCCGACGTGGCGGGGGTGGGCGAGCAGTACTTC. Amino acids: CASSSDVAGVGEQYF.

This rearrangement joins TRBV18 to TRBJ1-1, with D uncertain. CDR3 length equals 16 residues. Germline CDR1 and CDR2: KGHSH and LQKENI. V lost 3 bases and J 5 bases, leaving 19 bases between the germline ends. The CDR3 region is CASSPSILREGTEAFF. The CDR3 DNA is TGTGCCAGCTCACCGAGTATTTTGAGGGAGGGTACTGAAGCTTTCTTT.

CDR3 sequence (DNA): TGTGCCAGCAGCCAAGACGGGACTAGGGAAGAGACCCAGTACTTC. Translating it yields CASSQDGTREETQYF. The chain links TRBV4-2 to TRBJ2-5, with TRBD2 identical over 8 bases. In germline, CDR1 is LGHNA, CDR2 YNFKEQ. CDR3 length equals 15 residues. Trimming at V came to 0 bases and at J to 3 bases, leaving 3 bases not matched to a gene.

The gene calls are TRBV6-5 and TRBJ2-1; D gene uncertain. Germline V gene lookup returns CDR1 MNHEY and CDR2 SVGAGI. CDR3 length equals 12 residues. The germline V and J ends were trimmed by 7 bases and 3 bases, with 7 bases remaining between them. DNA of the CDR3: TGTGCCAGCACTCGTAGCTACAATGAGCAGTTCTTC. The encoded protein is CASTRSYNEQFF.

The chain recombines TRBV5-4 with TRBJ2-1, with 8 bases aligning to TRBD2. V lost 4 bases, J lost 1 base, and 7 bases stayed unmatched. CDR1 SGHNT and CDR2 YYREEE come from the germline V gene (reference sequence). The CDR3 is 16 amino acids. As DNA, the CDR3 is TGTGCCAGCAGCCCCGGGGGGGCCGGTTCCTACAATGAGCAGTTCTTC. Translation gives CASSPGGAGSYNEQFF.

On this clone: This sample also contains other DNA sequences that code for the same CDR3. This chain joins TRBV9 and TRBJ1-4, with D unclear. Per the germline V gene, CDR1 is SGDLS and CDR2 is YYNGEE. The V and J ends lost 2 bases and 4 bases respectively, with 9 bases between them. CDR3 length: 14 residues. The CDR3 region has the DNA TGTGCCAGCAGCGTTTCAGGAGGTAATGAAAAACTGTTTTTT. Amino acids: CASSVSGGNEKLFF.

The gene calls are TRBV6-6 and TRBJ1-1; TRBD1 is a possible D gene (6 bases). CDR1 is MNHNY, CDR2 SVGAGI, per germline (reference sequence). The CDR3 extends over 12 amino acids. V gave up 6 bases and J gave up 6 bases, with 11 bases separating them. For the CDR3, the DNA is TGTGCCAGCAGCGGGGGGGCCGCTGAAGCTTTCTTT. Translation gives CASSGGAAEAFF.

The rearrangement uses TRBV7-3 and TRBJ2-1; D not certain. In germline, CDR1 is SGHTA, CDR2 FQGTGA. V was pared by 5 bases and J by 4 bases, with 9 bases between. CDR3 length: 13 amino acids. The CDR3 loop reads CASSPNRYNEQFF. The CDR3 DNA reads TGTGCCAGCAGCCCCAATCGGTACAATGAGCAGTTCTTC.

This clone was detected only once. The CDR3 here is CAGSDRVADESSGNTIYF. The CDR3 region has the DNA TGTGCCGGTTCAGACAGGGTTGCTGACGAATCCTCTGGAAACACCATATATTTT. V gene TRBV7-8 combines with J gene TRBJ1-3; 7 nucleotides match TRBD1. The CDR3 totals 18 residues. The germline gives CDR1 SGHVS, CDR2 FQNEAQ. V was clipped by 11 bases and J by 0 bases; unmatched bases: 19.

The CDR3 nucleotides read TGTGCCAGTAGTCCCCAGGGGTCGTACGAGCAGTACTTC. This encodes CASSPQGSYEQYF. The chain carries TRBV19 and TRBJ2-7, with D tentatively TRBD1 (6 bases). Germline lookup yields CDR1 LNHDA and CDR2 SQIVND (reference sequence). The CDR3 sequence is 13 residues long. Trimming shortened V by 5 bases and J by 4 bases, and 12 bases separated the two germline ends.

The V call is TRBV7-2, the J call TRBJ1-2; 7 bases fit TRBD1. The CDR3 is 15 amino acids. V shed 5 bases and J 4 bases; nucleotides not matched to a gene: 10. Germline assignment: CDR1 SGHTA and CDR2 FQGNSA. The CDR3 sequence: CASSISRDSFYGYTF. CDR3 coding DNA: TGTGCCAGCAGCATAAGCCGGGACAGCTTCTATGGCTACACCTTC. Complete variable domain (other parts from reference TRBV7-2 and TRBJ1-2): GAGVSQSPSNKVTEKGKDVELRCDPISGHTALYWYRQSLGQGLEFLIYFQGNSAPDKSGLPSDRFSAERTGGSVSTLTIQRTQQEDSAVYLCASSISRDSFYGYTFGSGTRLTVV.

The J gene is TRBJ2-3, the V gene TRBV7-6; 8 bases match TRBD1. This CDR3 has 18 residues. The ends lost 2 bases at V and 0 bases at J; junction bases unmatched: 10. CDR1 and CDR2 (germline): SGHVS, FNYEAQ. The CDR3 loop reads CASSLQTGAGPSTDTQYF. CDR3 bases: TGTGCCAGCAGCTTACAGACAGGGGCCGGCCCTAGCACAGATACGCAGTATTTT.

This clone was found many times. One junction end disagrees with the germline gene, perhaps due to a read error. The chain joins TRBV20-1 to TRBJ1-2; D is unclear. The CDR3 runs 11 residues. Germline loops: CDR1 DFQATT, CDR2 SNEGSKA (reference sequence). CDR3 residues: CSARGQKGYTF. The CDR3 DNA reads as TGCAGTGCGAGAGGGCAGAAAGGCTACACCTTC.

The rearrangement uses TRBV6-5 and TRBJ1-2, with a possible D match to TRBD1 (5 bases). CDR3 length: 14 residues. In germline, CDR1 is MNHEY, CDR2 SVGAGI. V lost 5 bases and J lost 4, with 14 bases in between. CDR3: CASSRGFGLYGYTF. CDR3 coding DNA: TGTGCCAGCAGTAGGGGCTTTGGGCTCTATGGCTACACCTTC.

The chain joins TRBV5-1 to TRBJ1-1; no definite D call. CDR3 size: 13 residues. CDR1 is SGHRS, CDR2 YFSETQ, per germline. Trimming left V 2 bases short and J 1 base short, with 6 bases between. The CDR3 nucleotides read TGCGCCAGCAGCTTCCTCAGGAACACTGAAGCTTTCTTT. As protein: CASSFLRNTEAFF. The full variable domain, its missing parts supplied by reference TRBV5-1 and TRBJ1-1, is KAGVTQTPRYLIKTRGQQVTLSCSPISGHRSVSWYQQTPGQGLQFLFEYFSETQRNKGNFPGRFSGRQFSNSRSEMNVSTLELGDSALYLCASSFLRNTEAFFGQGTRLTVV.